A selection of T cell receptor beta chains follows, all from one sample in a study of cytomegalovirus exposure and HLA in healthy donors. Sequencing was performed with immunoSEQ multiplex PCR; in TCRdb, only in-frame clones are kept and a portion is missing. The repertoire includes 130,000 to 150,000 clones, roughly a tenth of them detected once, and approximately 1.8% sits in the top ten. Sequencing input: PBMCs. The receptors stem from a male donor in good health and CMV-seronegative. The CDR3 runs from the conserved cysteine through the conserved F or W. The order of the fields is V gene, clone size, D gene, J gene, CDR3 length, CDR3 DNA, CDR3 protein. D genes are given only for firm matches. Clone sizes are given selectively: once, few, many, or a class where the clone is expanded.

v_gene: TRBV9; abundance: NA; d_gene: NA; j_gene: TRBJ2-1; len: 14; CDR3nt: TGTGCCAGCAGCAGGGGAAACGAGAACAATGAGCAGTTCTTC; CDR3aa: CASSRGNENNEQFF
v_gene: TRBV13; abundance: NA; d_gene: TRBD2; j_gene: TRBJ2-3; len: 18; CDR3nt: TGTGCCAGCAGCTTAGCCCCAGGGAGCGGGGGGGCCTGGAATACGCAGTATTTT; CDR3aa: CASSLAPGSGGAWNTQYF
v_gene: TRBV29-1; abundance: NA; d_gene: TRBD1; j_gene: TRBJ2-2; len: 14; CDR3nt: TGCAGTTCTTGGGACAGGGAAAACACCGGGGAGCTGTTTTTT; CDR3aa: CSSWDRENTGELFF
v_gene: TRBV5-4; abundance: NA; d_gene: NA; j_gene: TRBJ2-5; len: 14; CDR3nt: TGTGCCAGCAGCCGAGGGTGGAATAGAGAGACCCAGTACTTC; CDR3aa: CASSRGWNRETQYF
v_gene: TRBV28; abundance: NA; d_gene: NA; j_gene: TRBJ2-1; len: 15; CDR3nt: TGTGCCGGATCGGCAGCTACTAGGATTTACAATGAGCAGTTCTTC; CDR3aa: CAGSAATRIYNEQFF
v_gene: TRBV6-5; abundance: few; d_gene: NA; j_gene: TRBJ2-7; len: 14; CDR3nt: TGTGCCAGCAGTTATGCGGGGATCTCCTACGAGCAGTACTTC; CDR3aa: CASSYAGISYEQYF
v_gene: TRBV6-5; abundance: few; d_gene: NA; j_gene: TRBJ1-1; len: 15; CDR3nt: TGTGCCAGCAGTTACTATGGCGGGGTGGGATCTGAAGCTTTCTTT; CDR3aa: CASSYYGGVGSEAFF
v_gene: TRBV6-1; abundance: NA; d_gene: TRBD1; j_gene: TRBJ2-7; len: 14; CDR3nt: TGTGCCAGCAGTGACGGCCAGGGGGTCTACGAGCAGTACTTC; CDR3aa: CASSDGQGVYEQYF
v_gene: TRBV7-7; abundance: few; d_gene: NA; j_gene: TRBJ2-5; len: 15; CDR3nt: TGTGCTAGCAGCCCCCGGGGGGCCGCGGAAGAGACCCAGTACTTC; CDR3aa: CASSPRGAAEETQYF
v_gene: TRBV6-1; abundance: few; d_gene: TRBD2; j_gene: TRBJ2-7; len: 15; CDR3nt: TGTGCCAGCAGTGAACTAGCGGGAACCGGGAACGAGCAGTACTTC; CDR3aa: CASSELAGTGNEQYF
v_gene: TRBV5-4; abundance: NA; d_gene: NA; j_gene: TRBJ1-1; len: 17; CDR3nt: TGTGCCAGCAGCTTTGATATGCCGCAGCGGGGGAACACTGAAGCTTTCTTT; CDR3aa: CASSFDMPQRGNTEAFF
v_gene: TRBV5-1; abundance: few; d_gene: NA; j_gene: TRBJ1-4; len: 15; CDR3nt: TGCGCCAGCACCCTTTCCCCCGCAACTAATGAAAAACTGTTTTTT; CDR3aa: CASTLSPATNEKLFF
v_gene: TRBV18; abundance: once; d_gene: TRBD1; j_gene: TRBJ2-5; len: 17; CDR3nt: TGTGCCAGCTCTCAAGCTTTCGGACAGGGGAAGCAAGAGACCCAGTACTTC; CDR3aa: CASSQAFGQGKQETQYF
v_gene: TRBV7-5; abundance: few; d_gene: NA; j_gene: TRBJ2-7; len: 18; CDR3nt: TGTGTCAGAAGCTTAGGTAACGAGATTGAGCGGGAGGGAAGCGAGCAGTACTTC; CDR3aa: CVRSLGNEIEREGSEQYF
v_gene: TRBV30; abundance: few; d_gene: TRBD2; j_gene: TRBJ2-1; len: 14; CDR3nt: TGTGCCTGGGATTCCGGGACTAGATACGGGGAGCAGTTCTTC; CDR3aa: CAWDSGTRYGEQFF
v_gene: TRBV20-1; abundance: few; d_gene: NA; j_gene: TRBJ1-1; len: 11; CDR3nt: TGCAGTGCTGACGACAGACGTGAAGCTTTCTTT; CDR3aa: CSADDRREAFF
v_gene: TRBV28; abundance: NA; d_gene: NA; j_gene: TRBJ1-1; len: 13; CDR3nt: TGTGCCAACAGTTCGGACATGAACACTGAAGCTTTCTTT; CDR3aa: CANSSDMNTEAFF
v_gene: TRBV28; abundance: few; d_gene: TRBD1; j_gene: TRBJ1-4; len: 14; CDR3nt: TGTGCCAGCAGTCGGACAGGGAGAGTTGAAAAACTGTTTTTT; CDR3aa: CASSRTGRVEKLFF
v_gene: TRBV11-3; abundance: few; d_gene: NA; j_gene: TRBJ2-7; len: 13; CDR3nt: TGTGCCTACCCCCGCGGGCTCAGAAACGAGCAGTACTTC; CDR3aa: CAYPRGLRNEQYF
v_gene: TRBV18; abundance: NA; d_gene: NA; j_gene: TRBJ2-7; len: 12; CDR3nt: TGTGCCAGCTCACCATCGGAGTCCGAGCAGTACTTC; CDR3aa: CASSPSESEQYF
v_gene: TRBV4-3; abundance: NA; d_gene: TRBD2; j_gene: TRBJ2-7; len: 17; CDR3nt: TGCGCCAGCAGCCAAGATAGAGCGGGGTTTTTTTCCTACGAGCAGTACTTC; CDR3aa: CASSQDRAGFFSYEQYF
v_gene: TRBV27; abundance: NA; d_gene: TRBD1; j_gene: TRBJ2-7; len: 14; CDR3nt: TGTGCCAGCAGTTTTAGGACAGGGGGGAACGAGCAGTACTTC; CDR3aa: CASSFRTGGNEQYF
v_gene: TRBV6-1; abundance: NA; d_gene: TRBD1; j_gene: TRBJ2-7; len: 14; CDR3nt: TGTGCCAGCAGTTCTAGACAGGGACCCTACGAGCAGTACTTC; CDR3aa: CASSSRQGPYEQYF
v_gene: TRBV6-6; abundance: NA; d_gene: NA; j_gene: TRBJ1-1; len: 11; CDR3nt: TGTGCCAGCAGACTAAACACTGAAGCTTTCTTT; CDR3aa: CASRLNTEAFF
v_gene: TRBV5-1; abundance: few; d_gene: TRBD1; j_gene: TRBJ2-1; len: 14; CDR3nt: TGCGCCAGCAGCTTGGCCACAGGGGGCGGTGAGCAGTTCTTC; CDR3aa: CASSLATGGGEQFF
v_gene: TRBV4-3; abundance: NA; d_gene: NA; j_gene: TRBJ2-7; len: 15; CDR3nt: TGCGCCAGCAGCCAAGGACGGGGGACCTCCTACGAGCAGTACTTC; CDR3aa: CASSQGRGTSYEQYF
v_gene: TRBV5-1; abundance: few; d_gene: NA; j_gene: TRBJ2-7; len: 14; CDR3nt: TGCGCCAGCAGCTTGGGTGGGAGCCCGGACGAGCAGTACTTC; CDR3aa: CASSLGGSPDEQYF
v_gene: TRBV20-1; abundance: NA; d_gene: TRBD2; j_gene: TRBJ2-2; len: 11; CDR3nt: TGCAGTGATAGAAGCGGGAGGGAGCTGTTTTTT; CDR3aa: CSDRSGRELFF